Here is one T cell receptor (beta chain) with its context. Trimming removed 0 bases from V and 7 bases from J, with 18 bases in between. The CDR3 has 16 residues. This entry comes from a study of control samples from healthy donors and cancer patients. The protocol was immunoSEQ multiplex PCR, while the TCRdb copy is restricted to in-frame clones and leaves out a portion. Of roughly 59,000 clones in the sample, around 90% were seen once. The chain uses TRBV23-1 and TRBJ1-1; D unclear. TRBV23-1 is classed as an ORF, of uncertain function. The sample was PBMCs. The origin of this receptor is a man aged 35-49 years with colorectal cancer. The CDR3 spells CASSQSCFREDLEAFF. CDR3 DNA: TGCGCCAGCAGTCAATCATGCTTCCGGGAGGACCTTGAAGCTTTCTTT.